Below are 17 T cell receptor beta chains sequenced from a single sample in a study of blood T cell repertoires in COVID-19. The assay was immunoSEQ multiplex PCR, and TCRdb's table has in-frame clones only and misses some. The data contain over 14,000 clones, around 89% of them singletons. Sequenced material: peripheral blood. The source is a human donor in a cohort sampled during active COVID-19.

This chain joins TRBV28 and TRBJ1-5; no firm D call. The CDR3 is made up of 14 amino acids. CDR1 MDHEN and CDR2 SYDVKM come from the germline V gene. With 1 base removed from V and 4 bases from J, the gap between germline ends came to 8 bases. This CDR3 reads CASSLLVRNQPQHF. In nucleotides, the CDR3 is TGTGCCAGCAGTTTATTAGTGCGAAATCAGCCCCAGCATTTT.

This chain joins TRBV5-1 and TRBJ1-1; 7 bases map to TRBD1. The CDR3 loop spans 15 amino acids. V dropped 4 bases and J dropped 4; count of bases not matched to a gene: 10. Germline lookup yields CDR1 SGHRS and CDR2 YFSETQ. CDR3: CASSTQRQGPTEAFF. CDR3 bases: TGCGCCAGCAGCACCCAGCGACAGGGTCCCACTGAAGCTTTCTTT.

CDR3 sequence (DNA): TGTGCCAGCAGCTCCCCGACTAGCGGGAGATGGAGCACCGGGGAGCTGTTTTTT. Protein sequence: CASSSPTSGRWSTGELFF. V gene TRBV3-1 (or the pseudogene TRBV3-2) combines with J gene TRBJ2-2; 12 bases match TRBD2. The germline V gene encodes CDR1 LGHDT and CDR2 YNNKEL (reference sequence). This CDR3 spans 18 amino acids. Unmatched junction bases numbered 11, after V lost 5 bases and J lost 4 bases.

This chain uses TRBV2 with TRBJ2-3, with TRBD2 identical over 9 bases. The CDR3 has 15 residues. Germline CDR1 and CDR2: SNHLY and FYNNEI. V shed 6 bases and J 3 bases; nucleotides not matched to a gene: 7. CDR3: CASSLGGRVTDTQYF. The DNA for the CDR3 is TGTGCCAGCAGCTTAGGCGGGAGGGTTACAGATACGCAGTATTTT.

The chain couples TRBV6-5 to TRBJ2-1; 15 positions agree with TRBD2. The CDR3 length is 13 residues. After removal of 7 bases from V and 13 bases from J, the junction contained 5 bases not matched to a gene. Germline assignment: CDR1 MNHEY and CDR2 SVGAGI. DNA for the CDR3: TGTGCCAGCACCAAGGGACTAGCGGGAGGCCAGTTCTTC. It specifies CASTKGLAGGQFF.

The J gene is TRBJ1-2, the V gene TRBV28, with 7 bases identical to TRBD1. The CDR3 loop spans 17 amino acids. The V and J ends lost 3 bases and 1 base, in that order; junction bases with no gene match: 11. Germline CDR1 is MDHEN and CDR2 is SYDVKM. The CDR3 DNA follows: TGTGCCAGCAGTTTGGATTCCCTCCAGGGGGTTAACTATGGCTACACCTTC. Translated, it gives CASSLDSLQGVNYGYTF.

The rearrangement links TRBV5-6 to TRBJ1-2; TRBD1 might be the D (6 bases). The germline gives CDR1 SGHDT, CDR2 YYEEEE. Trimming stripped 4 bases from V and 4 bases from J, with 11 bases between. CDR3 size: 13 residues. In DNA form, the CDR3 reads TGTGCCAGCAGCCTCCGGACAGCCTATGGCTACACCTTC. Its protein product is CASSLRTAYGYTF.

The chain combines TRBV28 with TRBJ2-7, with D perhaps matching TRBD2 (5 bases). Germline V gives CDR1 MDHEN, CDR2 SYDVKM. V was clipped by 6 bases and J by 4 bases, with 10 bases between them. The CDR3 has 12 residues. The CDR3 sequence is CASRRTVYEQYF. In DNA, the CDR3 is TGTGCCAGCAGACGGACTGTATACGAGCAGTACTTC.

This chain links TRBV5-1 with TRBJ2-2; 9 nucleotides match TRBD2. Trimming cost V 4 bases and J 4 bases; bases outside gene matches: 5. The CDR3 has 15 amino acids. CDR1 is SGHRS, CDR2 YFSETQ, per germline. In DNA, the CDR3 is TGCGCCAGCAGCGTTAGCGGGAGAGGCACCGGGGAGCTGTTTTTT. This sequence encodes CASSVSGRGTGELFF.

This clone appeared once. The genes are TRBV27 and TRBJ1-1, with no clear D. The CDR3 spans 15 residues. Germline V gene lookup returns CDR1 MNHEY and CDR2 SMNVEV (reference sequence). V was shortened by 0 bases and J by 10 bases, with 18 bases between the two germline ends. The CDR3 reads CASSLSPPGGPGAFF. CDR3 DNA: TGTGCCAGCAGTTTATCTCCCCCTGGCGGGCCCGGAGCTTTCTTT.

The V gene is TRBV7-9, the J gene TRBJ1-4; 11 bases match TRBD1. Germline V gene data show CDR1 as SEHNR and CDR2 as FQNEAQ (reference sequence). V shed 5 bases, J shed 0 bases, and the junction held 5 bases outside the gene matches. CDR3 length equals 17 residues. The CDR3, as DNA: TGTGCCAGCAGCGTCGGACAGGGGGCCGCAACTAATGAAAAACTGTTTTTT. This codes for CASSVGQGAATNEKLFF.

This chain joins TRBV5-4 and TRBJ2-2; TRBD1 might be the D (5 bases). The CDR3 is 18 residues long. Trimming removed 0 bases from V and 0 bases from J, with 15 bases in between. Germline CDR1 SGHNT, CDR2 YYREEE (reference sequence). The DNA of the CDR3 is TGTGCCAGCAGCTTGGGAGTAGGGGTGGGAACGAACACCGGGGAGCTGTTTTTT. Its translation is CASSLGVGVGTNTGELFF.

The chain combines TRBV5-4 with TRBJ2-3; D possibly corresponds to TRBD2 (6 bases). V gave up 2 bases and J gave up 1 base, with 8 bases separating them. Germline values: CDR1 SGHNT, CDR2 YYREEE (reference sequence). CDR3 length: 14 amino acids. CDR3 protein: CASSFGGGTDTQYF. CDR3 sequence (DNA): TGTGCCAGCAGCTTCGGGGGTGGCACAGATACGCAGTATTTT.

The chain recombines TRBV3-1 (or the pseudogene TRBV3-2) with TRBJ2-7; D might be TRBD2 (5 bases). V shed 0 bases and J shed 7 bases, with 13 bases lying between them. In germline, CDR1 is LGHDT, CDR2 YNNKEL (reference sequence). CDR3 length: 14 amino acids. The CDR3 protein is CASSQDIRGVEQYF. DNA of the CDR3: TGTGCCAGCAGCCAAGACATCCGGGGAGTGGAGCAGTACTTC.

The V and J genes are TRBV29-1 and TRBJ2-7, with D tentatively TRBD1 (5 bases). This CDR3 has 18 amino acids. Germline V CDR1 and CDR2: SQVTM, ANQGSEA. V shed 5 bases and J shed 0 bases, with 26 bases lying between them. Here the CDR3 reads CSVSLRAGPIFGSYEQYF. Written as DNA, the CDR3 is TGCAGCGTTTCCCTTAGGGCAGGGCCTATATTCGGCTCCTACGAGCAGTACTTC.

The chain carries TRBV6-5 and TRBJ2-3; D is unresolved. CDR1 is MNHEY and CDR2 is SVGAGI in the germline V gene. V was trimmed by 7 bases and J by 3 bases, leaving 11 bases between them. This CDR3 comprises 13 residues. CDR3 sequence reads: CASIYPGTDTQYF. In DNA form, the CDR3 reads TGTGCCAGCATCTACCCCGGGACAGATACGCAGTATTTT.

V usage is TRBV19 and J usage is TRBJ2-1; 8 bases are shared with TRBD2. Losses at the gene ends were 6 bases for V and 0 bases for J; bases not matched to a gene: 1. This CDR3 has 14 amino acids. The germline CDR1 and CDR2 sequences are LNHDA and SQIVND (reference sequence). The CDR3 region is CASRAGASYNEQFF. The CDR3 region has the DNA TGTGCCAGTAGAGCGGGAGCCTCCTACAATGAGCAGTTCTTC.